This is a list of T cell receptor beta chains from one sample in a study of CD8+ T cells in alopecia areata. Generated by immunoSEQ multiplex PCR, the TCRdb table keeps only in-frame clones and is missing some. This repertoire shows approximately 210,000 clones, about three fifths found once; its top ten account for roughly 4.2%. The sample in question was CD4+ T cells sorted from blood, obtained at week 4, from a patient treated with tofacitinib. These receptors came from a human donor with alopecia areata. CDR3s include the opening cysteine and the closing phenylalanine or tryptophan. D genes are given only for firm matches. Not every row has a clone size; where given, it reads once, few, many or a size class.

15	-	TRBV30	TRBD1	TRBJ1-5	TGTGCCTGGAGTGTTGGGGACAGCGGTAATCAGCCCCAGCATTTT	CAWSVGDSGNQPQHF
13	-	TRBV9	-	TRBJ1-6	TGTGCCAGCAGCGCGACAGGTGTTGAACCCCTCCACTTT	CASSATGVEPLHF
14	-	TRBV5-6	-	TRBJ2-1	TGTGCCAGCAGCTTGGCATGGGGGGCCGGGGAGCAGTTCTTC	CASSLAWGAGEQFF
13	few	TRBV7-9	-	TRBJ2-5	TGTGCCAGCAGCTTAGAGGTGTTGGAGACCCAGTACTTC	CASSLEVLETQYF
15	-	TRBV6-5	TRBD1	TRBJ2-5	TGTGCCAGCAGGGATTGGGGACAGGGGGCAAAGACCCAGTACTTC	CASRDWGQGAKTQYF
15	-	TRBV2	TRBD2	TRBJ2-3	TGTGCCAGCAGCACGATGCGGGGGGGCACAGATACGCAGTATTTT	CASSTMRGGTDTQYF
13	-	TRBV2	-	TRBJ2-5	TGTGCCAGCAGGCTCACAGGGCCCGGGGGCCAGTACTTC	CASRLTGPGGQYF
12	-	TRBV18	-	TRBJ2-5	TGTGCCAGCTCACCTTACCAAGAGACCCAGTACTTC	CASSPYQETQYF
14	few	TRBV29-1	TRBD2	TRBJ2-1	TGCAGCGTCGAGGGCGGGGGGCCCTACAATGAGCAGTTCTTC	CSVEGGGPYNEQFF
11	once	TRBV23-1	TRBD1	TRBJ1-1	TGCGCCAACAGGGGAGACACTGAAGCTTTCTTT	CANRGDTEAFF
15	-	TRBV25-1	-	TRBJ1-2	TGTGCCAGCAGTGAACCGGGAGCGATGGGAATTGGCTACACCTTC	CASSEPGAMGIGYTF
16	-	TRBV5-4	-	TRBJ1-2	TGTGCCAGCAGCTTCGGGGGGGTCCTTTCTAACTATGGCTACACCTTC	CASSFGGVLSNYGYTF
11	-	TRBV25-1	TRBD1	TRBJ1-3	TGTGCCAGCAGTCAGGGGGACACCATATATTTT	CASSQGDTIYF
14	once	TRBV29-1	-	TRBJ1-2	TGCAGCGCCGCCCTGGACAGCCCTAACTATGGCTACACCTTC	CSAALDSPNYGYTF
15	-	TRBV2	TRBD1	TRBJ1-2	TGTGCCAGCAGTGAAGGAGCCGGGACAGGGAATGGCTACACCTTC	CASSEGAGTGNGYTF
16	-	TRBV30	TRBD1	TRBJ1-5	TGTGCCTGGAGTGTAAATTCAGGGGGCTTTGCTCAGCCCCAGCATTTT	CAWSVNSGGFAQPQHF
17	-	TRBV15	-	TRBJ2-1	TGTGCCACCAGGGGTGTGACAAGCCCAAGAGGGTACAATGAGCAGTTCTTC	CATRGVTSPRGYNEQFF
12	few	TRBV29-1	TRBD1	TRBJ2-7	TGCAGCGTGGGACAGGGGAACTACGAGCAGTACTTC	CSVGQGNYEQYF
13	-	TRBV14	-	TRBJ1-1	TGTGCCAGCAGCGGGAACGAGAACACTGAAGCTTTCTTT	CASSGNENTEAFF
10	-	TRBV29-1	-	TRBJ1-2	TGCAGCGTCCGGTCGTATGGCTACACCTTC	CSVRSYGYTF
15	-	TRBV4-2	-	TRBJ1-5	TGTGCCAGCAGCCAAGACGGAGCCGTCAATCAGCCCCAGCATTTT	CASSQDGAVNQPQHF
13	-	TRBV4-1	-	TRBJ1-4	TGCGCCAGCAGCAACCAGGGAGCCGAAAAACTGTTTTTT	CASSNQGAEKLFF
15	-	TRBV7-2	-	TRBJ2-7	TGTGCCAGCACCCTCCCCGGGACGACCCTCTACGAGCAGTACTTC	CASTLPGTTLYEQYF
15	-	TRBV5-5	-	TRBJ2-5	TGTGCCAGCAGCCCCTCGACAGGCGGCCAAGAGACCCAGTACTTC	CASSPSTGGQETQYF
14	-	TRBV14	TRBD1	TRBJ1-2	TGTGCCAGCAGCAGGGACAGGGACTCCTATGGCTACACCTTC	CASSRDRDSYGYTF
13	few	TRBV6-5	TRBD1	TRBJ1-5	TGTGCCAGCAGTGTACAGGGGAATCAGCCCCAGCATTTT	CASSVQGNQPQHF
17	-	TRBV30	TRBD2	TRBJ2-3	TGTGCCTGGAGTGTACGTGGAACTAGCGGGCGACCAGATACGCAGTATTTT	CAWSVRGTSGRPDTQYF
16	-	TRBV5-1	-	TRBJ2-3	TGCGCCAGCAGCTTGGCCCTTGAACGTACCACAGATACGCAGTATTTT	CASSLALERTTDTQYF
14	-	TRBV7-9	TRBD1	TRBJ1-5	TGTGCCAGCAGCACCGGGACAGCTAATCAGCCCCAGCATTTT	CASSTGTANQPQHF
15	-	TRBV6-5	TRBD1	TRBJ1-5	TGTGCCAGCAGTTTTTCCGGGACAGGCAATCAGCCCCAGCATTTT	CASSFSGTGNQPQHF
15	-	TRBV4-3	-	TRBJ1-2	TGCGCCAGCAGCCTCATAGAAAGGGGGTGGAATGGCTACACCTTC	CASSLIERGWNGYTF
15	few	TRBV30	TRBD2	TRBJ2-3	TGTGCCTGGAGTTTAGGACTAGCAAGCACAGATACGCAGTATTTT	CAWSLGLASTDTQYF
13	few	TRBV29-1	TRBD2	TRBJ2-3	TGCAGCGACAAGCGGGGGGGTGCGGATACGCAGTATTTT	CSDKRGGADTQYF
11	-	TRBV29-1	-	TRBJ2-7	TGCAGCGTTGGACTCAGCTACGAGCAGTACTTC	CSVGLSYEQYF
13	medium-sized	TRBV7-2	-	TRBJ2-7	TGTGCCAGCAGTCGCATCGACTGGGGGGAGCAGTACTTC	CASSRIDWGEQYF
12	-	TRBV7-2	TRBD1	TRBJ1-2	TGTGCGGGGACAGGGGAACACTATGGCTACACCTTC	CAGTGEHYGYTF
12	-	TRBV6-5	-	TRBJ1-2	TGTGCCAGCAGTTTGGGACAAGATGGCTACACCTTC	CASSLGQDGYTF
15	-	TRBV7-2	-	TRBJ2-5	TGTGCCAGCAGCTTAGTGGGCACCCAACAAGAGACCCAGTACTTC	CASSLVGTQQETQYF
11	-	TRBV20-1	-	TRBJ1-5	TGCAGTGCCCGCGGGGGCCAGCCCCAGCATTTT	CSARGGQPQHF
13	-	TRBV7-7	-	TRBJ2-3	TGTGCTAGCAGCTTAGGGGATTTGGATACGCAGTATTTT	CASSLGDLDTQYF
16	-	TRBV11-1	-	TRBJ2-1	TGTGCCAGCAGCTTAACTAGCCCTGCGGGCTACAATGAGCAGTTCTTC	CASSLTSPAGYNEQFF